Reported below is one T cell receptor beta chain. Its antigen is unidentified. Per the germline V gene, CDR1 is SGHAT and CDR2 is FQNNGV. V gave up 1 base and J gave up 4 bases, with 5 bases separating them. This CDR3 spans 12 amino acids. The sample is drawn from a study of shared clonotypes between healthy human individuals. Overall study findings and caveats: Since donors were few, the genetic and exposure-history diversity represented was limited.

At the deep level, the assay was run. The protocol was immunoSEQ multiplex PCR, while the TCRdb copy is restricted to in-frame clones and leaves out a portion. The sample has about 530,000 clones, about 80% seen once. There were only Caucasian adults among the donors, and all lived in Nashville, Tennessee. Genomic DNA of unsorted samples came from 90 million or so PBMCs. Sequencing was carried out using PBMCs. The clonotype originates from a woman aged 40-49 years in good health. Some clones in this sample may be carry-over from other donors' samples. The chain links TRBV11-2 to TRBJ2-7; D remains ambiguous. The CDR3 bases are TGTGCCAGCAGCTTAGGTATATACGAGCAGTACTTC. Its protein is CASSLGIYEQYF.